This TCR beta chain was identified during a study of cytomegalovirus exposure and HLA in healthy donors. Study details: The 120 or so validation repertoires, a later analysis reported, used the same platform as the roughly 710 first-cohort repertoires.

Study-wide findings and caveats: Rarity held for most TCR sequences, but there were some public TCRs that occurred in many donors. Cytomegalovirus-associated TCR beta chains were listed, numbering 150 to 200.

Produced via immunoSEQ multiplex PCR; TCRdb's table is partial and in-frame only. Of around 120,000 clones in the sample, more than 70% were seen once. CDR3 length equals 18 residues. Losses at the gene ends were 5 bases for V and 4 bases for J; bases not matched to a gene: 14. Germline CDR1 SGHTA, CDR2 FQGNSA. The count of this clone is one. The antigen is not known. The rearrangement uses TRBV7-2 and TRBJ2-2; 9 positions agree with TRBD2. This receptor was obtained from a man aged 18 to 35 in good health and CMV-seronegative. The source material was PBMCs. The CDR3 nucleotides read TGTGCCAGCAGCCCAATGGGCCTAGCGGGGAAGGGCACCGGGGAGCTGTTTTTT. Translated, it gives CASSPMGLAGKGTGELFF.